This T cell receptor (beta chain) was identified in a study of blood T cell repertoires in COVID-19. Study at large: Nucleic acid was either cDNA or gDNA, and it came from T cells, B-cell-depleted T cells, or PBMCs.

Generated by immunoSEQ multiplex PCR, the TCRdb table keeps only in-frame clones and is missing some. Of about 430,000 clones in the sample, 88% are singletons; the top ten hold around 1.5%. V shed 5 bases and J 7 bases; nucleotides not matched to a gene: 20. CDR1 and CDR2 (germline): MDHEN, SYDVKM. There are 21 residues in the CDR3. The sequence came from a woman under 30 who had been exposed to COVID-19. V is TRBV28 and J is TRBJ2-2; 15 bases are a match to TRBD2. Sequencing was carried out using PBMCs or T cells enriched from blood (not recorded which). CDR3 nucleotide sequence: TGTGCCAGCAGTGCCTACAGAGCCGGGACTAGCGGGGGGCCCTACGGCGGGGAGCTGTTTTTT. This sequence encodes CASSAYRAGTSGGPYGGELFF. The entire variable domain, with the rest obtained from reference TRBV28 and TRBJ2-2, is as follows: DVKVTQSSRYLVKRTGEKVFLECVQDMDHENMFWYRQDPGLGLRLIYFSYDVKMKEKGDIPEGYSVSREKKERFSLILESASTNQTSMYLCASSAYRAGTSGGPYGGELFFGEGSRLTVL.